Listed below are T cell receptor beta chains from one sample, sequenced in a study of T cells in Graves' hyperthyroidism and ophthalmopathy. TCRdb redid the calling of the multiplex PCR reads with MiXCR, one entry per CDR3 protein. The repertoire holds roughly 380,000 distinct CDR3 sequences, with 14% as singletons. Sequencing was carried out using blood. The receptors here all came from a woman aged 55-70 years with Graves' hyperthyroidism. Both conserved end residues are part of each CDR3. Each record gives: J gene, V gene, D gene, clone size, CDR3 protein, CDR3 DNA. The D gene is left open where the match is weak. Clone size, where shown, is once, few, many, or a class for clones that have expanded.

TRBJ1-2 TRBV28 - many CASSSGLKSANYGYTF TGTGCCAGCAGTTCAGGATTAAAATCAGCTAACTATGGCTACACCTTC
TRBJ2-1 TRBV28 TRBD2 many CASFAPGLAGNEQFF TGTGCCAGCTTCGCACCGGGACTAGCGGGTAATGAGCAGTTCTTC
TRBJ2-3 TRBV5-4 TRBD2 - CASSSGTSGNSDTQYF TGTGCCAGCAGCTCCGGGACTAGCGGTAATTCAGATACGCAGTATTTT
TRBJ2-7 TRBV4-1 TRBD2 - CASSQAALAGVYEQYF TGCGCCAGCAGCCAAGCGGCGCTAGCGGGAGTTTACGAGCAGTACTTC
TRBJ1-2 TRBV7-9 TRBD1 - CASSPSPRDRDHLGGYTF TGTGCCAGCAGCCCCTCACCGCGGGACAGGGACCATTTGGGGGGCTACACCTTC
TRBJ2-7 TRBV10-3 TRBD2 many CAISEPTSGKSYEQYF TGTGCCATCAGTGAGCCGACTAGCGGGAAGTCCTACGAGCAGTACTTC
TRBJ2-1 TRBV29-1 TRBD2 many CSSGTSGSHEQFF TGCAGCTCCGGGACTAGCGGGAGTCACGAGCAGTTCTTC
TRBJ1-2 TRBV30 - few CAWTGTDIRITF TGTGCCTGGACCGGGACCGATATCAGAATAACCTTC
TRBJ1-5 TRBV20-1 - - CSARDSNGNQPQHF TGCAGTGCTAGAGATTCTAACGGAAATCAGCCCCAGCATTTT
TRBJ2-3 TRBV20-1 - many CSAKAPLGTDTQYF TGCAGTGCCAAAGCCCCACTAGGCACAGATACGCAGTATTTT
TRBJ2-5 TRBV28 TRBD2 few CASSLAGGRETQYF TGTGCCAGCAGCCTAGCGGGGGGCCGTGAGACCCAGTACTTC
TRBJ2-1 TRBV11-2 TRBD2 - CASSARLAGDVEQFF TGTGCCAGCAGCGCCCGACTAGCGGGAGATGTTGAGCAGTTCTTC
TRBJ1-2 TRBV5-5 TRBD1 many CASSSKTGQGAGRGYTF TGTGCCAGCAGCTCCAAAACGGGACAGGGGGCAGGTAGGGGCTACACCTTC
TRBJ1-5 TRBV4-1 TRBD1 - CASSQRHRGVNKLGQPQHF TGCGCCAGCAGCCAAAGGCACAGGGGCGTTAATAAGTTAGGTCAGCCCCAGCATTTT
TRBJ1-2 TRBV18 - many CASSPPVVDRNYGYTF TGTGCCAGCTCACCACCGGTGGTCGACAGAAACTATGGCTACACCTTC
TRBJ2-7 TRBV20-1 TRBD2 - CSAGGLAGGSEQYF TGCAGTGCGGGGGGACTAGCGGGAGGTAGCGAGCAGTACTTC
TRBJ1-2 TRBV5-1 - many CASSLRWGSGDGYTF TGCGCCAGCAGCTTGAGGTGGGGAAGCGGTGATGGCTACACCTTC
TRBJ1-2 TRBV19 TRBD1 - CASSPSGQGVSNYGYTF TGTGCCAGTAGCCCGTCGGGACAGGGTGTGTCTAACTATGGCTACACCTTC
TRBJ2-7 TRBV11-2 - many CASSFRPGTRSSYEQYF TGTGCCAGCAGCTTTCGACCCGGGACTCGAAGCTCCTACGAGCAGTACTTC
TRBJ2-7 TRBV20-1 TRBD2 - CSGAGGSGYEQYF TGCAGTGGGGCCGGGGGGTCGGGGTACGAGCAGTACTTC
TRBJ2-2 TRBV2 TRBD2 few CASTGLAGGELFF TGTGCCAGCACGGGACTAGCTGGCGGGGAGCTGTTTTTT
TRBJ2-2 TRBV12-3/TRBV12-4 TRBD2 many CASSRGTSRTHSTGELFF TGTGCCAGCAGCCGAGGGACTAGCAGGACACATAGCACCGGGGAGCTGTTTTTT
TRBJ2-2 TRBV6-1 - many CASSSPGDPRNTGELFF TGTGCCAGCAGTTCCCCCGGGGACCCTAGAAACACCGGGGAGCTGTTTTTT
TRBJ2-7 TRBV27 - many CASRWQGTSEQYF TGTGCCAGCAGGTGGCAGGGTACCTCCGAGCAGTACTTC
TRBJ2-1 TRBV28 - few CASSSGEQFF TGTGCCAGCAGTTCCGGTGAGCAGTTCTTC
TRBJ2-7 TRBV11-2 TRBD2 - CASSLAGGLHEQYF TGTGCCAGCAGCTTAGCGGGAGGGCTCCACGAGCAGTACTTC
TRBJ2-1 TRBV29-1 - - CSVEGGQGKVDEQFF TGCAGCGTTGAGGGGGGGCAGGGGAAGGTCGATGAGCAGTTCTTC
TRBJ1-2 TRBV29-1 - few CSVESGDLYGYTF TGCAGCGTTGAATCTGGGGATTTATATGGCTACACCTTC
TRBJ2-1 TRBV5-1 - many CASSLVLSTNEQFF TGCGCCAGCAGCTTGGTTCTTTCCACCAATGAGCAGTTCTTC
TRBJ2-1 TRBV28 - - CASSYSSFGKGEQFF TGTGCCAGCAGTTACTCGAGCTTCGGGAAAGGTGAGCAGTTCTTC
TRBJ2-3 TRBV11-3 TRBD2 many CASSPGREGSDTQYF TGTGCCAGCTCCCCTGGCCGGGAGGGGTCAGATACGCAGTATTTT
TRBJ1-4 TRBV29-1 - few CSVKTQGNEKLFF TGCAGCGTTAAAACCCAGGGGAATGAAAAACTGTTTTTT
TRBJ2-1 TRBV20-1 - few CSVPGRGVGGSSHNEQFF TGCAGTGTCCCAGGGAGGGGGGTCGGCGGGAGTTCCCACAATGAGCAGTTCTTC
TRBJ2-5 TRBV24-1 - few CATSDPRGPQETQYF TGTGCCACCAGTGATCCCCGGGGGCCCCAAGAGACCCAGTACTTC
TRBJ2-7 TRBV28 - many CASSSRPTYEQYF TGTGCCAGCAGTTCCAGACCTACCTACGAGCAGTACTTC
TRBJ2-4 TRBV11-2 - - CASSQDQGNIQYF TGCGCCAGCAGCCAAGACCAGGGGAACATTCAGTACTTC
TRBJ2-1 TRBV28 TRBD2 - CASSLGGSHNEQFF TGTGCCAGCAGTTTAGGCGGGAGCCACAATGAGCAGTTCTTC
TRBJ2-7 TRBV5-6 - - CASSLGLRTYEQYF TGTGCCAGCAGCTTAGGTTTGCGAACCTACGAGCAGTACTTC
TRBJ2-7 TRBV20-1 TRBD2 many CSAIQREATYEQYF TGCAGTGCTATCCAGCGGGAGGCAACCTACGAGCAGTACTTC
TRBJ2-5 TRBV20-1 - many CSARIAGRETQYF TGCAGTGCGCGGATTGCAGGAAGGGAGACCCAGTACTTC
TRBJ1-5 TRBV6-1 - - CASSDQGNQPQNF TGTGCCAGCAGTGACCAGGGCAATCAGCCCCAGAATTTT
TRBJ2-3 TRBV5-4 - - CASSLMTGRSTDTQYF TGTGCCAGCAGCTTGATGACAGGGAGGTCCACAGATACGCAGTATTTT
TRBJ2-3 TRBV19 TRBD2 few CASNGLAGATDTQYF TGTGCCAGTAATGGACTAGCGGGAGCCACAGATACGCAGTATTTT
TRBJ2-7 TRBV5-1 - many CASSFLGHEQYF TGCGCCAGCAGCTTTTTAGGCCACGAGCAGTACTTC
TRBJ1-4 TRBV10-3 - few CAISESKGAGEKLFF TGTGCCATCAGTGAGTCGAAAGGGGCTGGGGAAAAACTGTTTTTT